One sample yielded the 32 T cell receptor beta chains listed below, sequenced in a study of blood T cell repertoires in COVID-19 (dated by TCRdb to the early 2020s). Library preparation was by the immunoSEQ multiplex PCR assay. As stored in TCRdb, this immuneACCESS dataset retains in-frame rearrangements with V and J assigned. A fraction of the clones does not appear; measured against another copy, unresolved V genes explain less than half of the discrepancy, and the remainder lacks a known reason. This sample gives roughly 65,000 clones in total; approximately 80% of them show up just once. The ten most abundant clones make up roughly 21% of the sample. Sequencing was done on a sample of peripheral blood. The origin of the receptors is a human donor in a cohort sampled during active COVID-19.

The chain has TRBV2 and TRBJ2-3, with a possible D match to TRBD2 (6 bases). Trimming stripped 7 bases from V and 1 base from J, with 15 bases between. Germline values: CDR1 SNHLY, CDR2 FYNNEI. The CDR3 totals 15 residues. CDR3 sequence (DNA): TGTGCCAGCATGGAGCGACCTAGCGGCACAGATACGCAGTATTTT. Amino acid sequence: CASMERPSGTDTQYF. The variable domain in full, with the rest retrieved from reference TRBV2 and TRBJ2-3, is EPEVTQTPSHQVTQMGQEVILRCVPISNHLYFYWYRQILGQKVEFLVSFYNNEISEKSEIFDDQFSVERPDGSNFTLKIRSTKLEDSAMYFCASMERPSGTDTQYFGPGTRLTVL.

V usage is TRBV9 and J usage is TRBJ1-4, with D possibly TRBD1 on 6 matching bases. The CDR3 is made up of 15 amino acids. Germline loops: CDR1 SGDLS, CDR2 YYNGEE. The germline V and J ends were trimmed by 3 bases and 8 bases, with 17 bases remaining between them. CDR3 protein: CASSARYRVSEKLFF. The CDR3 nucleotides are TGTGCCAGCAGCGCACGTTACAGGGTCAGCGAAAAACTGTTTTTT.

V usage is TRBV2 and J usage is TRBJ2-1; 10 bases agree with TRBD2. In germline, CDR1 is SNHLY, CDR2 FYNNEI. The length of the CDR3 is 14 residues. Germline trimming cut 5 bases from V and 9 bases from J; bases unmatched to any gene: 7. CDR3 residues: CASSTLAGVSEQFF. The CDR3 coding sequence is TGTGCCAGCAGTACTCTAGCGGGAGTGTCTGAGCAGTTCTTC.

The chain couples TRBV28 to TRBJ2-2, with 7 positions matching TRBD1. Trimming cost V 3 bases and J 4 bases; bases outside gene matches: 5. This CDR3 has 15 residues. CDR1 is MDHEN and CDR2 is SYDVKM in the germline V gene. DNA for the CDR3: TGTGCCAGCAGTTTGGGGGCAGGGGGCACCGGGGAGCTGTTTTTT. This encodes CASSLGAGGTGELFF.

The V gene is TRBV29-1, the J gene TRBJ2-7, with 8 bases matching TRBD1. Germline V gene lookup returns CDR1 SQVTM and CDR2 ANQGSEA. V lost 7 bases, J lost 2 bases, and 7 bases stayed unmatched. The length of the CDR3 is 13 residues. The CDR3 region is CSDRTGFTYEQYF. CDR3 coding DNA: TGCAGCGACCGGACAGGGTTTACCTACGAGCAGTACTTC.

This chain's CDR3 is CASTGQGSSYNSPLHF. CDR3 DNA: TGTGCCAGCACCGGGCAGGGGAGCTCCTATAATTCACCCCTCCACTTT. The chain uses TRBV25-1 and TRBJ1-6; weak D call: TRBD1 (6 bases). V was trimmed by 7 bases and J by 0 bases, leaving 13 bases between them. The CDR3 sequence is 16 residues long. CDR1 and CDR2 (germline): MGHDK, SYGVNS.

The chain has TRBV7-9 and TRBJ2-4; D is uncertain. V was shortened by 4 bases and J by 0 bases, with 7 bases between the two germline ends. CDR1 is SEHNR and CDR2 is FQNEAQ in the germline V gene (reference sequence). This CDR3 is 14 amino acids long. CDR3 DNA: TGTGCCAGCAGCTCCTTTTTAGCCAAAAACATTCAGTACTTC. It yields the protein CASSSFLAKNIQYF.

This clone has just a few counts. J is TRBJ2-1 and V is TRBV28, with TRBD1 matching 10 bases. The germline CDR1 and CDR2 sequences are MDHEN and SYDVKM. The length of the CDR3 is 16 residues. With 2 bases clipped from V and 3 bases from J, the junction kept 4 bases outside the gene matches. CDR3 in amino acids: CASSLRRDRGYNEQFF. Written as DNA, the CDR3 is TGTGCCAGCAGTTTAAGGAGGGACAGGGGCTACAATGAGCAGTTCTTC.

This clone has just one count. CDR3 sequence reads: CASSLAQGDSPLHF. CDR3 sequence (DNA): TGTGCCAGCAGCTTAGCGCAAGGGGATTCACCCCTCCACTTT. The rearrangement uses TRBV7-2 and TRBJ1-6; D possibly corresponds to TRBD1 (5 bases). This CDR3 region has 14 residues. From germline, CDR1 is SGHTA and CDR2 FQGNSA. V lost 0 bases and J 8 bases, leaving 8 bases between the germline ends.

The chain combines TRBV11-2 with TRBJ2-2; D is uncertain. V was clipped by 5 bases and J by 7 bases, with 8 bases between them. The CDR3 consists of 12 residues. Germline values: CDR1 SGHAT, CDR2 FQNNGV. The CDR3 protein is CASSPNFGELFF. For the CDR3, the DNA is TGTGCCAGCAGCCCCAATTTCGGGGAGCTGTTTTTT.

This clone was found a few times. V gene TRBV5-4 combines with J gene TRBJ2-7; the D is unclear. CDR3 size: 14 residues. V was clipped by 0 bases and J by 2 bases, with 9 bases between them. Germline CDR1 SGHNT, CDR2 YYREEE (reference sequence). CDR3 DNA: TGTGCCAGCAGCTTGGTGGGCCATACCTACGAGCAGTACTTC. Translated: CASSLVGHTYEQYF.

The chain combines TRBV29-1 with TRBJ2-1; maybe TRBD2 (5 bases). Trimming pared 3 bases from V and 6 bases from J, leaving 9 bases between. There are 12 residues in the CDR3. Germline V lookup: CDR1 SQVTM, CDR2 ANQGSEA. In nucleotides, the CDR3 is TGCAGCGTTGAGGAGGTGGTCAATGAGCAGTTCTTC. It yields the protein CSVEEVVNEQFF.

This chain links TRBV11-3 with TRBJ2-4; D is possibly TRBD1 (6 bases). The germline V and J ends were trimmed by 4 bases and 3 bases, with 13 bases remaining between them. Looked up from germline, CDR1 is SGHNT and CDR2 is YENEEA. The CDR3 sequence is 15 residues long. CDR3 sequence reads: CASSSGAPDKNIQYF. CDR3 bases: TGTGCCAGCAGCTCAGGGGCCCCAGACAAAAACATTCAGTACTTC.

This clone has more than one count but fewer than ten. The V and J genes are TRBV10-2 and TRBJ2-1, with TRBD2 matching 14 bases. The germline V gene has CDR1 WSHSY and CDR2 SAAADI. CDR3 size: 16 residues. After removal of 1 base from V and 8 bases from J, the junction contained 4 bases not matched to a gene. This chain's CDR3 is CASSEFGTSGSYEQFF. In DNA form, the CDR3 reads TGCGCCAGCAGTGAGTTCGGGACTAGCGGGAGTTATGAGCAGTTCTTC.

The chain couples TRBV19 to TRBJ2-3; weak D call: TRBD2 (5 bases). This CDR3 has 13 amino acids. Trimming left V 9 bases short and J 5 bases short, with 15 bases between. In germline, CDR1 is LNHDA, CDR2 SQIVND (reference sequence). Here the CDR3 reads CASSPTGEDTQYF. CDR3 in DNA: TGTGCCAGCAGTCCCACCGGGGAAGATACGCAGTATTTT.

The chain has TRBV12-2 and TRBJ2-7; the D call TRBD2 from the table was never checked on the DNA. TRBV12-2 is labeled a pseudogene. The CDR3 is 16 residues long. The CDR3 region is CASRLAEWRVPHEQYF. The CDR3 region has the DNA TGTGCAAGTCGCTTAGCTGAATGGCGGGTCCCACACGAGCAGTACTTC.

This sequence joins TRBV28 and TRBJ2-3; 7 nucleotides align to TRBD1. Losses at the gene ends were 3 bases for V and 4 bases for J; bases not matched to a gene: 7. The CDR3 has 15 residues. Germline V CDR1 and CDR2: MDHEN, SYDVKM. In DNA, the CDR3 is TGTGCCAGCAGTTTCCCTTTAGGGGGCGCAGATACGCAGTATTTT. This gives the protein CASSFPLGGADTQYF.

This chain connects TRBV5-4 to TRBJ2-2, with 9 bases identical to TRBD2. Germline CDR1 is SGHNT and CDR2 is YYREEE (reference sequence). The CDR3 is made up of 16 amino acids. Unmatched junction bases numbered 4, after V lost 0 bases and J lost 4 bases. CDR3 in DNA: TGTGCCAGCAGCTTGGCGCTAGCGGGATTCACCGGGGAGCTGTTTTTT. Amino acids: CASSLALAGFTGELFF.

This clone appeared a few times. V usage is TRBV19 and J usage is TRBJ2-2; the match to TRBD2 covers 10 bases. The ends lost 4 bases at V and 2 bases at J; junction bases unmatched: 10. Germline loops: CDR1 LNHDA, CDR2 SQIVND (reference sequence). The CDR3 spans 18 residues. The CDR3 nucleotides read TGTGCCAGTAGTACCAGGAGACTAGCGGGTGGAAACACCGGGGAGCTGTTTTTT. Its translation is CASSTRRLAGGNTGELFF.

The chain uses TRBV5-4 and TRBJ2-3; a possible D gene is TRBD1 (7 bases). Germline-derived CDR1 and CDR2 are SGHNT and YYREEE (reference sequence). V lost 0 bases, J lost 13 bases, and 12 bases lay in between. The CDR3 contains 12 residues. The CDR3 loop reads CASSLEVRGEYF. The CDR3 DNA reads TGTGCCAGCAGCTTGGAGGTCAGGGGGGAGTATTTT.

The J gene is TRBJ2-3, the V gene TRBV7-2, with 7 positions matching TRBD2. Germline loops: CDR1 SGHTA, CDR2 FQGNSA. J lost 3 bases, V lost 1 base, and 4 bases had no gene match. The CDR3 is 15 amino acids. For the CDR3, the DNA is TGTGCCAGCAGCTTAGAGGGAGGGCAAACAGATACGCAGTATTTT. Translating gives CASSLEGGQTDTQYF.

The chain recombines TRBV20-1 with TRBJ2-3; 14 bases are a match to TRBD2. Germline lookup yields CDR1 DFQATT and CDR2 SNEGSKA (reference sequence). The CDR3 has 18 residues. Trimming took 3 bases from V and 3 from J; bases not matched to a gene: 11. Here the CDR3 DNA reads TGCAGTGCTAGTACGGGACTAGCGGGGGACCTAGGAACAGATACGCAGTATTTT. As protein: CSASTGLAGDLGTDTQYF.

CDR3 bases: TGTGCCAGCAGCCAAACGCACGGGGTCGGGTTAGAGACCCAGTACTTC. Its translation is CASSQTHGVGLETQYF. This sequence joins TRBV3-1 (or the pseudogene TRBV3-2) and TRBJ2-5, with D tentatively TRBD2 (5 bases). Trimming took off 2 bases at V and 4 bases at J, with 17 bases between the two ends. Germline V gene data show CDR1 as LGHDT and CDR2 as YNNKEL (reference sequence). The length of the CDR3 is 16 residues.

By share, this clone ranks as hyperexpanded (1% or more). The chain joins TRBV9 to TRBJ1-5, with 8 nucleotides matching TRBD1. The junction had 3 bases not matched to a gene; V was cut back by 5 bases and J by 2 bases. This CDR3 comprises 14 residues. Germline V gives CDR1 SGDLS, CDR2 YYNGEE. The CDR3 DNA reads as TGTGCCAGCAGTTTACAGGGGGGCAATCAGCCCCAGCATTTT. Protein sequence: CASSLQGGNQPQHF.

The rearrangement uses TRBV2 and TRBJ2-6; tentative D call: TRBD1 (5 bases). The CDR3 has 20 residues. CDR1 and CDR2 from the germline V gene are SNHLY and FYNNEI. V was shortened by 2 bases and J by 0 bases, with 20 bases between the two germline ends. The CDR3 sequence is CASSERLGPGWDSGANVLTF. The CDR3 nucleotides read TGTGCCAGCAGTGAAAGGTTGGGGCCTGGGTGGGACTCTGGGGCCAACGTCCTGACTTTC.

The chain uses TRBV5-1 and TRBJ1-4, with 7 bases fitting TRBD1. The CDR3 length is 14 residues. The junction had 7 bases not matched to a gene; V was cut back by 3 bases and J by 8 bases. Germline V gives CDR1 SGHRS, CDR2 YFSETQ. CDR3 loop: CASSSRGLEEKLFF. The CDR3 DNA sequence: TGCGCCAGCAGCTCAAGGGGGCTAGAGGAAAAACTGTTTTTT.

The genes are TRBV5-1 and TRBJ2-1; 8 bases fit TRBD2. The V gene's germline CDR1 is SGHRS and CDR2 YFSETQ. V dropped 1 base and J dropped 0; count of bases not matched to a gene: 3. The CDR3 has 16 residues. CDR3 nucleotide sequence: TGCGCCAGCAGCTTGCGCGCGGGGGGCTCCTACAATGAGCAGTTCTTC. Protein product: CASSLRAGGSYNEQFF.

The CDR3 DNA sequence: TGTGCCAGTAGTATAGTTACGACAGGGGATCAGCCCCAGCATTTT. Amino acids: CASSIVTTGDQPQHF. The rearrangement joins TRBV19 to TRBJ1-5; 8 bases fit TRBD1. V was clipped by 1 base and J by 5 bases; unmatched bases: 4. CDR3 length: 15 amino acids. CDR1 LNHDA and CDR2 SQIVND come from the germline V gene (reference sequence).

This chain uses TRBV7-9 with TRBJ2-1; tentative D call: TRBD2 (5 bases). CDR1 and CDR2 (germline): SEHNR, FQNEAQ (reference sequence). The germline V and J ends were trimmed by 0 bases and 1 base, with 7 bases remaining between them. The CDR3 extends over 15 amino acids. The CDR3 sequence: CASSLAGVSYNEQFF. CDR3 DNA: TGTGCCAGCAGCTTAGCGGGAGTGTCCTACAATGAGCAGTTCTTC. Full variable domain (remainder filled in from reference TRBV7-9 and TRBJ2-1): DTGVSQNPRHKITKRGQNVTFRCDPISEHNRLYWYRQTLGQGPEFLTYFQNEAQLEKSRLLSDRFSAERPKGSFSTLEIQRTEQGDSAMYLCASSLAGVSYNEQFFGPGTRLTVL.

The rearrangement uses TRBV15 and TRBJ2-6; D may be TRBD1 (5 bases). The germline V gene has CDR1 LNHNV and CDR2 YYDKDF (reference sequence). Trimming shortened V by 2 bases and J by 0 bases, and 11 bases separated the two germline ends. The CDR3 has 17 amino acids. The CDR3 DNA reads TGTGCCACCAGCAGATCGCAGGGCTACTCTGGGGCCAACGTCCTGACTTTC. Protein product: CATSRSQGYSGANVLTF. Full variable domain (missing parts from reference TRBV15 and TRBJ2-6): DAMVIQNPRYQVTQFGKPVTLSCSQTLNHNVMYWYQQKSSQAPKLLFHYYDKDFNNEADTPDNFQSRRPNTSFCFLDIRSPGLGDTAMYLCATSRSQGYSGANVLTFGAGSRLTVL.

The chain links TRBV18 to TRBJ2-2, with 7 positions matching TRBD1. CDR1 and CDR2 from the germline V gene are KGHSH and LQKENI. V lost 4 bases and J lost 3; bases outside the gene matches: 5. The CDR3 runs to 15 residues. The CDR3 DNA sequence: TGTGCCAGCTCACTTCGACAGGGCGACACCGGGGAGCTGTTTTTT. It specifies CASSLRQGDTGELFF.

The chain joins TRBV21-1 to TRBJ2-3; TRBD2, the D gene given by the table, was not confirmed from the DNA. TRBV21-1 is a pseudogene locus. The CDR3 length is 20 residues. The DNA of the CDR3 is TGTGCCAGCAGCAAAATGAAGGGGCTCTGGCTAGCGGGAGCCTCAGATACGCAGTATTTT. Its protein product is CASSKMKGLWLAGASDTQYF.